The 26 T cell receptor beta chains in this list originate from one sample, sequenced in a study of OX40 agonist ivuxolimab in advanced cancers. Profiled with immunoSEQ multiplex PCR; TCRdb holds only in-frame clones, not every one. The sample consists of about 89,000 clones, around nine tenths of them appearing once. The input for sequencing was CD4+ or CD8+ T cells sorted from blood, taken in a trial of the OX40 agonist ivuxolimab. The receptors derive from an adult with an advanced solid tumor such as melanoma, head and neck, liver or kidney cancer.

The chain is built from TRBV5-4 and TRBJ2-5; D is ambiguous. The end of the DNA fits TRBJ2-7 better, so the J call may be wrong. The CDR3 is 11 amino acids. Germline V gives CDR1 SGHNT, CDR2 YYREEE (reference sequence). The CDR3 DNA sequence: TGTGCCAGCAGCCTGGCCTACGAGCAGTACTTC. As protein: CASSLAYEQYF.

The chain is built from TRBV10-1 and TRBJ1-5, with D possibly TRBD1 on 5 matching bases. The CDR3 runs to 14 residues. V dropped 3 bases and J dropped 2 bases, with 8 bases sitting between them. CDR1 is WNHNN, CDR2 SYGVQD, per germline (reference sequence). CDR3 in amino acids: CASSDPRGNQPQHF. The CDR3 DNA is TGCGCCAGCAGTGATCCCAGGGGCAATCAGCCCCAGCATTTT.

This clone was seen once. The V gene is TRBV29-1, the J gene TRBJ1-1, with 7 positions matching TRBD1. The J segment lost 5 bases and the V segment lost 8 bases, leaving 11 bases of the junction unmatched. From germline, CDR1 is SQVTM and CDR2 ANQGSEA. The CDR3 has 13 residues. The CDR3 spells CSTQGIPSTEAFF. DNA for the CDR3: TGCAGCACACAGGGGATCCCAAGTACTGAAGCTTTCTTT.

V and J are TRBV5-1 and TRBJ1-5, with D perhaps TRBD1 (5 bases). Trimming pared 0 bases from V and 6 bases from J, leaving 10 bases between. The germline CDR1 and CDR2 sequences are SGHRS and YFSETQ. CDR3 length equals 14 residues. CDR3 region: CASSLVGGAQPQHF. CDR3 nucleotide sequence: TGCGCCAGCAGCTTGGTGGGGGGAGCTCAGCCCCAGCATTTT.

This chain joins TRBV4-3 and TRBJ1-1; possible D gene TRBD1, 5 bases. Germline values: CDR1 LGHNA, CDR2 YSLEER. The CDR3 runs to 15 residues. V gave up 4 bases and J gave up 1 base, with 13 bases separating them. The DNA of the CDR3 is TGCGCCAGCAGCCGGGCTGGGACTCAGAACACTGAAGCTTTCTTT. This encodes CASSRAGTQNTEAFF.

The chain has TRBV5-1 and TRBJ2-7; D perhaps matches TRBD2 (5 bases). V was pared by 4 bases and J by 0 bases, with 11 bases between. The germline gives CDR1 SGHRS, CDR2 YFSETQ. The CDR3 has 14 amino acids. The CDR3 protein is CASSVRGSSYEQYF. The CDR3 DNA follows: TGCGCCAGCAGCGTGAGAGGGAGCTCCTACGAGCAGTACTTC.

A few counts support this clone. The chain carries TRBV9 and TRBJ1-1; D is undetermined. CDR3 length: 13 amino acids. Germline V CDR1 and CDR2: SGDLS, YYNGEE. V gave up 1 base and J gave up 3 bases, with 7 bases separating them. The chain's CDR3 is CASSVSIYTEAFF. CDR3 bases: TGTGCCAGCAGCGTAAGCATTTACACTGAAGCTTTCTTT.

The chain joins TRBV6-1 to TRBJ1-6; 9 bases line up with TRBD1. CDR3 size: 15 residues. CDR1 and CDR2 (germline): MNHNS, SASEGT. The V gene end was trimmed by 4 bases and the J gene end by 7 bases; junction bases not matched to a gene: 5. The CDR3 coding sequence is TGTGCCAGCAGTGGGCCGGGACAGGGAAATTCACCCCTCCACTTT. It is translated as CASSGPGQGNSPLHF.

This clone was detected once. The CDR3 bases are TGTGCCAGCAGCTTAGACACCGGGGAGCTGTTTTTT. This sequence encodes CASSLDTGELFF. This rearrangement joins TRBV7-7 to TRBJ2-2; no reliable D call. The germline V gene has CDR1 SSHAT and CDR2 FNYEAQ (reference sequence). Trimming removed 1 base from V and 3 bases from J, with 0 bases in between. The CDR3 loop spans 12 amino acids.

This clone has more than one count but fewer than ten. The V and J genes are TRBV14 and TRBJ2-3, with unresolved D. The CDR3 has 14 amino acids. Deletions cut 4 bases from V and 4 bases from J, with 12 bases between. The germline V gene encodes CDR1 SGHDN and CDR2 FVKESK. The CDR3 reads CASSPFTPPDTQYF. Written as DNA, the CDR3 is TGTGCCAGCAGCCCCTTCACCCCCCCAGATACGCAGTATTTT. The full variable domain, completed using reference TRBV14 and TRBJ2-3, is EAGVTQFPSHSVIEKGQTVTLRCDPISGHDNLYWYRRVMGKEIKFLLHFVKESKQDESGMPNNRFLAERTGGTYSTLKVQPAELEDSGVYFCASSPFTPPDTQYFGPGTRLTVL.

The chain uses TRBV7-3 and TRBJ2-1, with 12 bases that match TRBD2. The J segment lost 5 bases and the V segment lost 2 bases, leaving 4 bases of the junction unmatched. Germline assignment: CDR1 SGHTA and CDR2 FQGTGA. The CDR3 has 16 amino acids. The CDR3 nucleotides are TGTGCCAGCAGCTTACCAGGACTAGCGGGGAACAATGAGCAGTTCTTC. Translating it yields CASSLPGLAGNNEQFF. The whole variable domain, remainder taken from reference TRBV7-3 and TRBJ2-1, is GAGVSQTPSNKVTEKGKYVELRCDPISGHTALYWYRQSLGQGPEFLIYFQGTGAADDSGLPNDRFFAVRPEGSVSTLKIQRTERGDSAVYLCASSLPGLAGNNEQFFGPGTRLTVL.

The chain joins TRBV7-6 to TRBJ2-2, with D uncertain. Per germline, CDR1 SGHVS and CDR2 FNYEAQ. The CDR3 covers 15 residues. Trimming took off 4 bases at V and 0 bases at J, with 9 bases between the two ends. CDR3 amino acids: CASSSWGPNTGELFF. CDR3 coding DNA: TGTGCCAGCAGCTCCTGGGGTCCGAACACCGGGGAGCTGTTTTTT. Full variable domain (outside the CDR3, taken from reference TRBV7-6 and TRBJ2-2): GAGVSQSPRYKVTKRGQDVALRCDPISGHVSLYWYRQALGQGPEFLTYFNYEAQQDKSGLPNDRFSAERPEGSISTLTIQRTEQRDSAMYRCASSSWGPNTGELFFGEGSRLTVL.

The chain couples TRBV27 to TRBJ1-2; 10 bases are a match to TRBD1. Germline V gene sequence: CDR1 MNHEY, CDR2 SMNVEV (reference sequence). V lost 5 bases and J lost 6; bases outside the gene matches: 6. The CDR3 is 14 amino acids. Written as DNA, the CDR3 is TGTGCCAGCAGTCCAACGACAGGGGGCGATGGCTACACCTTC. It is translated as CASSPTTGGDGYTF.

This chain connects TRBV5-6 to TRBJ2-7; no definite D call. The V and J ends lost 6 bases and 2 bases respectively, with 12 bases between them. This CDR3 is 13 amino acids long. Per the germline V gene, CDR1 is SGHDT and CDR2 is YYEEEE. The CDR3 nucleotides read TGTGCCAGCAAACGGGCTACCCCCTACGAGCAGTACTTC. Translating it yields CASKRATPYEQYF.

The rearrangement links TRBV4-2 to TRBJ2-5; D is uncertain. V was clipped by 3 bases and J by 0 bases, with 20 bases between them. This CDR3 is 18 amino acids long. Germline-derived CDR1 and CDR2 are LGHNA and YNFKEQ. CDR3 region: CASSHVPLHGRDQETQYF. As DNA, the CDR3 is TGTGCCAGCAGCCATGTTCCTCTTCATGGACGGGACCAAGAGACCCAGTACTTC.

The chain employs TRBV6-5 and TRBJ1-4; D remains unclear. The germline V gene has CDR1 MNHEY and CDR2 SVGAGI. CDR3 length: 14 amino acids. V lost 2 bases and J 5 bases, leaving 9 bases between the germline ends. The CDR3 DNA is TGTGCCAGCAGTTACGCCAGGCAAAATGAAAAACTGTTTTTT. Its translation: CASSYARQNEKLFF.

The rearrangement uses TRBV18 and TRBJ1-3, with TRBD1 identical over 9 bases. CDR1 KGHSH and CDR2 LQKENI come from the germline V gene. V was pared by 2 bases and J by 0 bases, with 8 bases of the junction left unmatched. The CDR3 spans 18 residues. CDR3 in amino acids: CASSPDETGGRSGNTIYF. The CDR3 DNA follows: TGTGCCAGCTCACCAGACGAAACAGGGGGCCGCTCTGGAAACACCATATATTTT.

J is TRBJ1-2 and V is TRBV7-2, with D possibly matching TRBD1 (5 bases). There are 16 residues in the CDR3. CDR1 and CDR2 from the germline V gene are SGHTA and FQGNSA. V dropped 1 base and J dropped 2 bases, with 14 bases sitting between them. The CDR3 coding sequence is TGTGCCAGCAGCTTAGACCGTGGGGGGAGAAACTATGGCTACACCTTC. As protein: CASSLDRGGRNYGYTF. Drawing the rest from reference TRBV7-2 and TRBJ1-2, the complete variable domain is GAGVSQSPSNKVTEKGKDVELRCDPISGHTALYWYRQSLGQGLEFLIYFQGNSAPDKSGLPSDRFSAERTGGSVSTLTIQRTQQEDSAVYLCASSLDRGGRNYGYTFGSGTRLTVV.

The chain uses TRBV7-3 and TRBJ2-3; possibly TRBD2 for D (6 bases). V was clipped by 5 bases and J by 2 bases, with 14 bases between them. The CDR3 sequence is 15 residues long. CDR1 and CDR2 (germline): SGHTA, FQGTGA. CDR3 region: CASSPGLTATDTQYF. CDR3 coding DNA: TGTGCCAGCAGCCCGGGACTTACGGCCACAGATACGCAGTATTTT.

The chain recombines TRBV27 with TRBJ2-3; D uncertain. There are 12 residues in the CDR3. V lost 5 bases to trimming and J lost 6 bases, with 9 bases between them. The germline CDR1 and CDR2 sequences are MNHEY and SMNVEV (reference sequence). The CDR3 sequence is CASSAPWDTQYF. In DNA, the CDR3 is TGTGCCAGCAGTGCCCCCTGGGATACGCAGTATTTT.

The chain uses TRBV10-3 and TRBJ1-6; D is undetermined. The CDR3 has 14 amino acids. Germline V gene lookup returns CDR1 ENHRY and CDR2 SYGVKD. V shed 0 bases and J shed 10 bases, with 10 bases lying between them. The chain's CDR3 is CAISESRGDSPLHF. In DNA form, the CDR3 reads TGTGCCATCAGTGAGTCACGGGGAGACTCACCCCTCCACTTT.

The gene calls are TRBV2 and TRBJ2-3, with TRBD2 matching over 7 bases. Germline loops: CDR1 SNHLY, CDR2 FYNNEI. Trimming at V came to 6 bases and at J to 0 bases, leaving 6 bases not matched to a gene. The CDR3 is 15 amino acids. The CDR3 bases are TGTGCCAGCAGAGTAGCGGGCCCGAGCACAGATACGCAGTATTTT. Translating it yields CASRVAGPSTDTQYF.

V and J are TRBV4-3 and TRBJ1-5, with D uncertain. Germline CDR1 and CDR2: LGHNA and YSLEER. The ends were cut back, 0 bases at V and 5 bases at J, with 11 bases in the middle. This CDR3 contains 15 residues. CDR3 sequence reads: CASSQEWGAHQPQHF. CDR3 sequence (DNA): TGCGCCAGCAGCCAAGAGTGGGGTGCGCATCAGCCCCAGCATTTT.

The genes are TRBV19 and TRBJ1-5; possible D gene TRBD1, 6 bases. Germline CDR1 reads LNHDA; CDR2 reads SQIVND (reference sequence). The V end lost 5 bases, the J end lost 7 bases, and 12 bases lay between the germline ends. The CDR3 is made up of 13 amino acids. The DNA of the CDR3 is TGTGCCAGTAGTTGGGGGGGCCACCAGCCCCAGCATTTT. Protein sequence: CASSWGGHQPQHF.

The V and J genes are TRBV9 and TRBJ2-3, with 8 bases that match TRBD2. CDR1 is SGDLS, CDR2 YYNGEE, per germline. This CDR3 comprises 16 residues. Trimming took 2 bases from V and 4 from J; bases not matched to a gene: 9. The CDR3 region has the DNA TGTGCCAGCAGCGTCTCCGGGACTAGTCGCCCAGATACGCAGTATTTT. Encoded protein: CASSVSGTSRPDTQYF.

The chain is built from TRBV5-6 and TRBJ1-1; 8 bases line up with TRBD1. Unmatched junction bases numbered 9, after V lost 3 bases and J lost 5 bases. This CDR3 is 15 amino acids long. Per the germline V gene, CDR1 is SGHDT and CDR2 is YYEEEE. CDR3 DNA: TGTGCCAGCAGCTCCCTCTGGACAGGGTGGACTGAAGCTTTCTTT. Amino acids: CASSSLWTGWTEAFF. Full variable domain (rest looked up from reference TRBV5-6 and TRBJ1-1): DAGVTQSPTHLIKTRGQQVTLRCSPKSGHDTVSWYQQALGQGPQFIFQYYEEEERQRGNFPDRFSGHQFPNYSSELNVNALLLGDSALYLCASSSLWTGWTEAFFGQGTRLTVV.